This T cell receptor (beta chain) emerged from a study of CXCR3-negative and CXCR3-positive naive CD8 T cells. Regarding this clonotype: Antigen unknown.

Whole-study results and caveats: CXCR3-negative naive cells had less hydrophobic TRB CDR3s than did CXCR3-positive naive cells. Cryopreservation partially lowered CXCR3 expression, so most assays used fresh PBMCs. Memory cells differed in TRBV-TRBJ usage, but naive CXCR3-negative and CXCR3-positive cells had similar usage.

The CDR3 runs 13 residues. Germline values: CDR1 MNHEY, CDR2 SVGAGI. CD8+ T cell subsets were each sorted in triplicate, about 290,000 cells apiece. CD45RO-CCR7+CD27+CD95- expression identified naive CD8+ T cells. TRB cDNA libraries were made by UMI-labeled 5' RACE. TCRdb reanalyzed the 5' RACE reads and collapses them to one entry per CDR3 protein, without DNA. This specimen shows some 120,000 distinct CDR3 sequences; the ten leading clones hold 0.5% to 0.6%. Sequencing input: naive CXCR3+ CD8+ T cells from blood. Subset: CD45RO-CCR7+CD27+CD95- naive CD8+ T cells expressing CXCR3 (TNR3+). This receptor was obtained from a human donor in good health. Some clones in this sample may be carry-over from other donors' samples. The rearrangement uses TRBV6-5 and TRBJ1-1. The CDR3 protein is CASSYPGPSEAFF.